Below are 7 T cell receptor beta chains sequenced from a single sample in a study of PD-1 blockade in classical Hodgkin lymphoma. This table comes from immunoSEQ multiplex PCR, and its TCRdb copy is limited to in-frame clones, with some not included. The sample comprises over 14,000 clones, around 80% of which are singletons, and around 25% rests with the top ten. Relapses following autologous stem cell transplantation were seen in all patients, with brentuximab vedotin exposure varying. Sequencing was performed on peripheral blood mononuclear cells (PBMCs), taken before the second cycle of nivolumab. The source of these receptors is a human donor with classical Hodgkin lymphoma.

This clone was recorded once. The V gene is TRBV5-1, the J gene TRBJ2-3, with 7 bases that match TRBD2. The CDR3 extends over 13 amino acids. Germline V lookup: CDR1 SGHRS, CDR2 YFSETQ. The ends lost 7 bases at V and 0 bases at J; junction bases unmatched: 2. The CDR3 DNA reads TGCGCCAGCGGGGGGGTCAGCACAGATACGCAGTATTTT. It encodes CASGGVSTDTQYF. Full variable domain (remainder filled in from reference TRBV5-1 and TRBJ2-3): KAGVTQTPRYLIKTRGQQVTLSCSPISGHRSVSWYQQTPGQGLQFLFEYFSETQRNKGNFPGRFSGRQFSNSRSEMNVSTLELGDSALYLCASGGVSTDTQYFGPGTRLTVL.

V is TRBV6-1 and J is TRBJ1-6, with a tentative D call TRBD1 (6 bases). Germline V gene lookup returns CDR1 MNHNS and CDR2 SASEGT. The V end was cut by 3 bases, the J end by 3 bases, with 15 bases between. CDR3 length: 17 residues. The CDR3 DNA reads as TGTGCCAGCAGTGACAGGGGCGCCGTCGGCTATAATTCACCCCTCCACTTT. It translates to CASSDRGAVGYNSPLHF.

The chain has TRBV19 and TRBJ1-2, with TRBD1 identical over 7 bases. Trimming at V came to 7 bases and at J to 5 bases, leaving 7 bases not matched to a gene. The CDR3 extends over 13 amino acids. CDR1 is LNHDA, CDR2 SQIVND, per germline (reference sequence). As DNA, the CDR3 is TGTGCCAGTACCTCGACAGGGAGTTATGGCTACACCTTC. This translates into CASTSTGSYGYTF.

The chain combines TRBV6-5 with TRBJ1-4; no definite D call. The germline V gene has CDR1 MNHEY and CDR2 SVGAGI. Between the trimmed V and J ends, which lost 3 bases and 3 bases, there was a span of 8 bases. The CDR3 covers 14 residues. CDR3 in amino acids: CASSYGVPNEKLFF. For the CDR3, the DNA is TGTGCCAGCAGTTATGGCGTTCCTAATGAAAAACTGTTTTTT.

The CDR3 DNA reads TGCGCCAGCAGCTCGGGACAGGGAGGAACCCAGTACTTC. Encoded protein: CASSSGQGGTQYF. The chain is built from TRBV5-1 and TRBJ2-5; 9 bases align to TRBD1. CDR1 is SGHRS and CDR2 is YFSETQ in the germline V gene. The CDR3 totals 13 residues. Trimming at V came to 3 bases and at J to 8 bases, leaving 5 bases not matched to a gene.

The V gene is TRBV10-3, the J gene TRBJ2-5; the D gene could be TRBD1 or TRBD2 (5 bases each). V was clipped by 1 base and J by 3 bases, with 12 bases between them. The CDR3 length is 15 residues. CDR1 is ENHRY and CDR2 is SYGVKD in the germline V gene. DNA of the CDR3: TGTGCCATCAGTGAGTATAGAGGGGCGGAAGAGACCCAGTACTTC. It translates to CAISEYRGAEETQYF.

This clone turned up a few times. The chain joins TRBV4-3 to TRBJ2-7; tentative D call: TRBD1 (5 bases). The CDR3 runs to 16 residues. V was shortened by 2 bases and J by 5 bases, with 19 bases between the two germline ends. CDR1 is LGHNA, CDR2 YSLEER, per germline. CDR3 coding DNA: TGCGCCAGCAGCCAAAGACAGAGCGCTCCAGCCCACGAGCAGTACTTC. Translated, it gives CASSQRQSAPAHEQYF.